The 23 T cell receptor beta chains presented below share a single source sample, sequenced in a study of PD-1 blockade in classical Hodgkin lymphoma. The patients all showed relapse after autologous stem cell transplantation, while their brentuximab vedotin exposure varied. Generated by immunoSEQ multiplex PCR, the TCRdb table keeps only in-frame clones and is missing some. The table shows around 40,000 clones, with 76% occurring only once. The specimen was peripheral blood mononuclear cells (PBMCs), collected at baseline. The receptors were sampled from a human donor with classical Hodgkin lymphoma.

The V and J genes are TRBV19 and TRBJ1-3; D unresolved. The CDR3 contains 13 residues. Germline V lookup: CDR1 LNHDA, CDR2 SQIVND (reference sequence). Trimming left V 7 bases short and J 0 bases short, with 7 bases between. CDR3 protein: CASTKRSGNTIYF. The CDR3 nucleotides are TGTGCCAGTACTAAACGCTCTGGAAACACCATATATTTT.

This sequence joins TRBV4-3 and TRBJ1-1, with TRBD1 as a possible D gene (5 bases). The germline V gene has CDR1 LGHNA and CDR2 YSLEER. V was clipped by 5 bases and J by 1 base, with 11 bases between them. CDR3 length equals 14 residues. The CDR3 spells CASSSQAGNTEAFF. In DNA form, the CDR3 reads TGCGCCAGCAGCTCACAGGCGGGGAACACTGAAGCTTTCTTT.

The V gene is TRBV10-3, the J gene TRBJ2-3, with unresolved D. This CDR3 comprises 12 residues. V dropped 2 bases and J dropped 9 bases, with 9 bases sitting between them. CDR1 ENHRY and CDR2 SYGVKD come from the germline V gene. The CDR3 nucleotides are TGTGCCATCAGTGAGGACCGGTCGACGCAGTATTTT. This gives the protein CAISEDRSTQYF.

The chain combines TRBV28 with TRBJ2-7; possibly TRBD2 for D (6 bases). In germline, CDR1 is MDHEN, CDR2 SYDVKM. V was clipped by 7 bases and J by 5 bases, with 24 bases between them. This CDR3 has 16 residues. This chain's CDR3 is CASILLWGGLAHEQYF. The CDR3 DNA is TGTGCCAGCATTCTCCTCTGGGGAGGCCTAGCCCACGAGCAGTACTTC.

Regarding this clone: A read error may account for a junction end that differs from germline. The chain employs TRBV7-2 and TRBJ2-7; 9 bases agree with TRBD1. Germline V gene lookup returns CDR1 SGHTA and CDR2 FQGNSA. CDR3 length equals 15 residues. The CDR3 sequence is CASSPGQGSSYEQYF. In DNA, the CDR3 is TGTGCTAGCAGCCCTGGACAGGGGTCATCCTACGAGCAGTACTTC.

This chain connects TRBV6-5 to TRBJ2-3; 11 bases fit TRBD1. CDR1 is MNHEY and CDR2 is SVGAGI in the germline V gene. V lost 2 bases to trimming and J lost 4 bases; unmatched junction nucleotides: 5. The CDR3 spans 16 residues. The CDR3 region is CASSYAPGQGADTQYF. The CDR3 DNA follows: TGTGCCAGCAGTTACGCTCCGGGACAGGGGGCAGATACGCAGTATTTT.

Comment on this clone: At one boundary the junction diverges from the germline segment, which might be a read error. The J gene is TRBJ2-5, the V gene TRBV7-7; 12 bases line up with TRBD2. CDR3 length: 15 amino acids. Per germline, CDR1 SSHAT and CDR2 FNYEAQ (reference sequence). CDR3 sequence: CASSSTSGSWETQYF. The DNA for the CDR3 is TGTGCTAGCAGCTCGACTAGCGGGAGTTGGGAGACCCAGTACTTC.

The chain is built from TRBV7-2 and TRBJ2-7; D may correspond to TRBD1 or TRBD2 (5 bases each). Germline CDR1 is SGHTA and CDR2 is FQGNSA. V was clipped by 1 base and J by 3 bases, with 7 bases between them. The CDR3 runs to 13 residues. CDR3: CASSLGDGYEQYF. The CDR3 DNA follows: TGTGCCAGCAGCTTAGGGGACGGCTACGAGCAGTACTTC.

This rearrangement joins TRBV4-3 to TRBJ2-3; 8 positions match TRBD1. Germline CDR1 LGHNA, CDR2 YSLEER. The CDR3 sequence is 16 residues long. V lost 0 bases and J lost 4; bases outside the gene matches: 6. CDR3 protein: CASSQEGAGGADTQYF. The CDR3 DNA reads as TGCGCCAGCAGCCAAGAAGGGGCAGGGGGCGCAGATACGCAGTATTTT.

The chain carries TRBV2 and TRBJ1-6; D might be TRBD1 (5 bases). From germline, CDR1 is SNHLY and CDR2 FYNNEI. V was shortened by 7 bases and J by 5 bases, with 15 bases between the two germline ends. This CDR3 region has 15 residues. CDR3 DNA: TGTGCCAGCACCGAGTTTCAGGGACATAATTCACCCCTCCACTTT. Encoded protein: CASTEFQGHNSPLHF.

Comment on this clone: Mismatch with germline at one junction end may stem from a read error. The chain combines TRBV18 with TRBJ2-3, with 9 bases lining up with TRBD2. CDR3 size: 19 residues. Germline V lookup: CDR1 KGHSH, CDR2 LQKENI. CDR3 in DNA: TGTGCCAGCTCACCGGCCGGGACTAGCAAACGACAGCGGACAGATACGCAGTGTTTT. Amino acid sequence: CASSPAGTSKRQRTDTQCF.

This clone was seen many times. This chain uses TRBV19 with TRBJ2-2; D not certain. The CDR3 is 14 residues long. Germline-derived CDR1 and CDR2 are LNHDA and SQIVND (reference sequence). V was shortened by 4 bases and J by 2 bases, with 8 bases between the two germline ends. This CDR3 is CASSTLLNTGELFF. CDR3 bases: TGTGCCAGTAGTACCCTCCTTAACACCGGGGAGCTGTTTTTT.

In DNA, the CDR3 is TGTGCCAGCAGTGAAAAGGCGGGAGGTGAGCAGTTCTTC. As protein: CASSEKAGGEQFF. The chain couples TRBV2 to TRBJ2-1, with 8 positions matching TRBD2. The CDR3 loop spans 13 amino acids. With 2 bases clipped from V and 9 bases from J, the junction kept 3 bases outside the gene matches. Germline loops: CDR1 SNHLY, CDR2 FYNNEI. The full variable domain, completed using reference TRBV2 and TRBJ2-1, is EPEVTQTPSHQVTQMGQEVILRCVPISNHLYFYWYRQILGQKVEFLVSFYNNEISEKSEIFDDQFSVERPDGSNFTLKIRSTKLEDSAMYFCASSEKAGGEQFFGPGTRLTVL.

The chain is built from TRBV7-2 and TRBJ1-1; D is unclear. Germline V CDR1 and CDR2: SGHTA, FQGNSA. Trimming pared 1 base from V and 8 bases from J, leaving 14 bases between. The CDR3 contains 14 residues. DNA for the CDR3: TGTGCCAGCAGCTTAGATCCTGGGTACTACGAAGCTTTCTTT. Its translation: CASSLDPGYYEAFF. The entire variable domain, with the rest obtained from reference TRBV7-2 and TRBJ1-1, is as follows: GAGVSQSPSNKVTEKGKDVELRCDPISGHTALYWYRQSLGQGLEFLIYFQGNSAPDKSGLPSDRFSAERTGGSVSTLTIQRTQQEDSAVYLCASSLDPGYYEAFFGQGTRLTVV.

The chain recombines TRBV7-9 with TRBJ2-1, with TRBD2 identical over 9 bases. J lost 7 bases, V lost 4 bases, and 14 bases had no gene match. Germline CDR1 is SEHNR and CDR2 is FQNEAQ (reference sequence). This CDR3 is built from 17 residues. Here the CDR3 DNA reads TGTGCCAGCAGCTCCCGGCGGGGCGGGAGGGGGAGGAATGAGCAGTTCTTC. It yields the protein CASSSRRGGRGRNEQFF.

By share, this clone counts as medium-sized. The rearrangement joins TRBV25-1 to TRBJ1-4; TRBD1 agrees at 11 bases. CDR1 MGHDK and CDR2 SYGVNS come from the germline V gene. Trimming cost V 3 bases and J 12 bases; bases outside gene matches: 6. The CDR3 sequence is 14 residues long. This chain's CDR3 is CASSDGTGGMELFF. CDR3 DNA: TGTGCCAGCAGTGACGGGACAGGGGGGATGGAACTGTTTTTT.

The genes are TRBV7-2 and TRBJ2-1, with 10 bases matching TRBD2. Per germline, CDR1 SGHTA and CDR2 FQGNSA. This CDR3 has 16 residues. Trimming at V came to 4 bases and at J to 6 bases, leaving 9 bases not matched to a gene. The CDR3 sequence: CASSSLASGRGNEQFF. CDR3 nucleotide sequence: TGTGCCAGCAGCTCGCTGGCTAGCGGGAGAGGCAATGAGCAGTTCTTC.

The chain links TRBV29-1 to TRBJ1-2; TRBD1 is a possible D gene (6 bases). The CDR3 has 15 amino acids. Trimming pared 5 bases from V and 2 bases from J, leaving 18 bases between. Germline V gene lookup returns CDR1 SQVTM and CDR2 ANQGSEA. CDR3 loop: CSVWDTLRSNYGYTF. The CDR3 nucleotides are TGCAGCGTTTGGGACACTCTGAGGTCCAACTATGGCTACACCTTC.

V and J are TRBV6-1 and TRBJ1-5; no reliable D call. The CDR3 covers 14 residues. V lost 3 bases, J lost 4 bases, and 10 bases lay in between. The V gene's germline CDR1 is MNHNS and CDR2 SASEGT. CDR3 sequence: CASSDLFRNQPQHF. CDR3 bases: TGTGCCAGCAGTGATCTCTTTCGAAATCAGCCCCAGCATTTT.

The chain employs TRBV4-2 and TRBJ1-1; no firm D call. Germline V gives CDR1 LGHNA, CDR2 YNFKEQ. With 4 bases removed from V and 4 bases from J, the gap between germline ends came to 22 bases. The CDR3 sequence is 17 residues long. CDR3 region: CASSPGSGSPLGTEAFF. In nucleotides, the CDR3 is TGTGCCAGCAGCCCGGGGTCGGGCAGCCCCCTGGGCACTGAAGCTTTCTTT.

CDR3 amino acids: CASSPILADTQYF. DNA of the CDR3: TGTGCCAGCTCACCAATATTAGCAGATACGCAGTATTTT. The chain combines TRBV18 with TRBJ2-3; unclear D gene. The CDR3 is 13 amino acids. V was cut by 2 bases and J by 4 bases, with 7 bases left in between. The germline gives CDR1 KGHSH, CDR2 LQKENI.

The V and J genes are TRBV29-1 and TRBJ2-7; 9 bases agree with TRBD1. CDR1 and CDR2 (germline): SQVTM, ANQGSEA. V lost 5 bases and J lost 0; bases outside the gene matches: 5. CDR3 size: 14 residues. CDR3 in amino acids: CSVNRGLNSYEQYF. Here the CDR3 DNA reads TGCAGCGTTAACAGGGGGCTAAACTCCTACGAGCAGTACTTC.

This clone has just a few counts. This rearrangement joins TRBV29-1 to TRBJ1-1; TRBD1 might be the D (6 bases). Germline CDR1 and CDR2: SQVTM and ANQGSEA. This CDR3 has 13 amino acids. V lost 6 bases and J 3 bases, leaving 14 bases between the germline ends. The CDR3 sequence is CSVEQGSDTEAFF. For the CDR3, the DNA is TGCAGCGTAGAACAGGGATCTGACACTGAAGCTTTCTTT.